This T cell receptor (beta chain) emerged from a study of blood T cell repertoires in COVID-19. About the study: Italy, Spain and the United States were the sources of the convalescent and acute COVID-19 samples. The cDNA or gDNA used as material had been derived from T cells, B-cell-depleted T cells, or PBMCs.

The germline gives CDR1 LNHDA, CDR2 SQIVND (reference sequence). This CDR3 comprises 13 residues. The V end lost 7 bases, the J end lost 1 base, and 10 bases lay between the germline ends. Assay: immunoSEQ multiplex PCR; the TCRdb copy retains only in-frame clones and omits some. The profile shows roughly 250,000 clones, roughly 90% of them singletons. Recruitment covered roughly 24 US areas and drew participants whose ages spanned roughly 18 to 100 years. This rearrangement joins TRBV19 to TRBJ1-1; no reliable D call. The specimen was PBMCs or T cells enriched from blood (not recorded which). The receptor's source is a woman between 25 and 40 years old with acute COVID-19. The CDR3 reads CASTARSNTEAFF. Here the CDR3 DNA reads TGTGCCAGTACAGCCAGGTCGAACACTGAAGCTTTCTTT.